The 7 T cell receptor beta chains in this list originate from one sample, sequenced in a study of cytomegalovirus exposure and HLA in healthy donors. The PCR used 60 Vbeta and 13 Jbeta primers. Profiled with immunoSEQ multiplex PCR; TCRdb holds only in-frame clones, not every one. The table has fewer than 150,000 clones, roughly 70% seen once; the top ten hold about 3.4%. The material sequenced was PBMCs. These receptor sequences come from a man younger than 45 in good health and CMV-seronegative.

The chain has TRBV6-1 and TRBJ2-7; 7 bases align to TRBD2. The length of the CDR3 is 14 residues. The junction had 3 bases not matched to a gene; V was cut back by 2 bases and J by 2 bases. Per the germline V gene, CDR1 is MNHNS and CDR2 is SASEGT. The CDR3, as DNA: TGTGCCAGCAGTGAACCCGGGACTACCTACGAGCAGTACTTC. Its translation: CASSEPGTTYEQYF.

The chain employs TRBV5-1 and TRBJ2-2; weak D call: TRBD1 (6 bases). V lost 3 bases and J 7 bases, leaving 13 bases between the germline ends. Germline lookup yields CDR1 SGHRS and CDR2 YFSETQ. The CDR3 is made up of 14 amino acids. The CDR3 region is CASSSAGESGELFF. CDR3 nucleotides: TGCGCCAGCAGCTCGGCAGGGGAGAGCGGGGAGCTGTTTTTT.

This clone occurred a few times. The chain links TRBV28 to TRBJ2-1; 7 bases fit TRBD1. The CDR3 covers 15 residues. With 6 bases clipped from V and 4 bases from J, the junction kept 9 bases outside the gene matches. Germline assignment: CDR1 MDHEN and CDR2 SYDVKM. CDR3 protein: CASREQGFRYNEQFF. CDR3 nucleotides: TGTGCCAGCAGAGAACAGGGGTTTCGGTACAATGAGCAGTTCTTC.

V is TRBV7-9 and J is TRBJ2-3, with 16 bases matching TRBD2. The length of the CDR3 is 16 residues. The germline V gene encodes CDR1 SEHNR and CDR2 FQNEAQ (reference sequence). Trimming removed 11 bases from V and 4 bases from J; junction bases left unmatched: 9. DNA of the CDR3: TGTGCCTGGGTCCCGGGACTAGCGGGGGGGCCAGATACGCAGTATTTT. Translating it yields CAWVPGLAGGPDTQYF.

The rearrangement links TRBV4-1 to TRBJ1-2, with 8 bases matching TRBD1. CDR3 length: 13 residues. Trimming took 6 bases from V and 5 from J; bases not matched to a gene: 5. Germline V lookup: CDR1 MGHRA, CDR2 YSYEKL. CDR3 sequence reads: CASSVNRGYGYTF. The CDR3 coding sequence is TGCGCCAGCAGTGTAAACAGGGGGTATGGCTACACCTTC.

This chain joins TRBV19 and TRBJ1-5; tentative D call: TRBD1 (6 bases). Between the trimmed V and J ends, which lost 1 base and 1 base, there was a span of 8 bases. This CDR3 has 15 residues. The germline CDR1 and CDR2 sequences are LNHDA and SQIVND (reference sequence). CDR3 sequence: CASSIVGGSNQPQHF. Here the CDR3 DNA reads TGTGCCAGTAGTATAGTAGGGGGAAGCAATCAGCCCCAGCATTTT.

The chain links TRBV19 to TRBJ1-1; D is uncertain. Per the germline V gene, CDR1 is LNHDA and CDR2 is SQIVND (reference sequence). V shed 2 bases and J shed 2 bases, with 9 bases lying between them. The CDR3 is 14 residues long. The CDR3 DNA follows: TGTGCCAGTAGTATAAACCAGGTTAACACTGAAGCTTTCTTT. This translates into CASSINQVNTEAFF.